This T cell receptor beta chain was profiled in a study of cytomegalovirus exposure and HLA in healthy donors. The PCR had 60 Vbeta and 13 Jbeta primers. Some clones are missing from TCRdb's copy, which holds only in-frame ones; the method was immunoSEQ multiplex PCR. The repertoire consists of tens of thousands of clones, with more than 60% occurring once and the leading ten covering about 2.2%. This clone was picked up one time. Germline V gene sequence: CDR1 SGHRS, CDR2 YFSETQ. This CDR3 is 13 amino acids long. The V and J ends lost 0 bases and 8 bases respectively, with 11 bases between them. The receptor comes from a man in his forties or fifties in good health and CMV-seronegative. The rearrangement links TRBV5-1 to TRBJ1-1; D may be TRBD1 (5 bases). Sequenced: PBMCs. The CDR3 coding sequence is TGCGCCAGCAGCTTGGGACAGAATCAAGAAGCTTTCTTT. It yields the protein CASSLGQNQEAFF.